These 3 T cell receptor beta chains came from one sample sequenced in a study of T cells in Graves' hyperthyroidism and ophthalmopathy. Amplified TCR beta CDR3 regions came from RNA transcripts. Initially, a first-round RT-PCR of the TCR CDR3 employed the HTBI primer set. TCRdb analysed the multiplex PCR reads with MiXCR anew, one entry per CDR3 protein. The table lists 560,000 or so distinct CDR3 sequences, about 20% of them singletons. Sequencing was performed on blood. These receptor sequences come from a man in his forties or fifties with Graves' ophthalmopathy.

This chain uses TRBV15 with TRBJ2-3, with a weak D call TRBD2 (6 bases). CDR3 size: 16 residues. The V gene lost 4 bases and the J gene lost 2 bases, with 16 bases spanning the gap. Germline V lookup: CDR1 LNHNV, CDR2 YYDKDF (reference sequence). For the CDR3, the DNA is TGTGCCACCAGCATGGGACTGGGGGGAGACACAGATACGCAGTATTTT. Translating gives CATSMGLGGDTDTQYF.

The J gene is TRBJ2-2, the V gene TRBV28; no firm D call. The length of the CDR3 is 15 residues. Germline values: CDR1 MDHEN, CDR2 SYDVKM. V lost 4 bases to trimming and J lost 5 bases, with 14 bases between them. CDR3 residues: CASSSPLQITGELFF. DNA for the CDR3: TGTGCCAGCAGTTCCCCTCTACAGATAACCGGGGAGCTGTTTTTT.

This clonotype has a handful of counts. This rearrangement joins TRBV20-1 to TRBJ2-3, with TRBD2 identical over 7 bases. Germline V gene sequence: CDR1 DFQATT, CDR2 SNEGSKA (reference sequence). The CDR3 has 14 residues. J lost 4 bases, V lost 3 bases, and 7 bases had no gene match. The CDR3 protein is CSASSWGGSDTQYF. The CDR3 DNA sequence: TGCAGTGCTAGTTCGTGGGGGGGGTCAGATACGCAGTATTTT.